The 27 T cell receptor beta chains given below trace back to one sample, sequenced in a study of tumor and adjacent non-tumor tissue in lung cancer. TCRbeta libraries were built with three rounds of nested PCR, modified from ARM-PCR. TCRdb reprocessed the multiplex PCR reads via MiXCR and lists one record per CDR3 protein. Of about 120,000 distinct CDR3 sequences in the sample, over 65% were seen once. The template was RNA from unsorted bulk tissue. The sample taken for sequencing was lung tumor tissue. All receptors come from a man aged 30 to 45 with non-small cell lung cancer.

The gene calls are TRBV11-2 and TRBJ1-4; perhaps TRBD1 as D (5 bases). The germline gives CDR1 SGHAT, CDR2 FQNNGV. CDR3 size: 15 residues. Trimming left V 2 bases short and J 6 bases short, with 13 bases between. The CDR3 DNA sequence: TGTGCCAGCAGCTTACCGGGGGTTAATGATGAAAAACTGTTTTTT. Amino acids: CASSLPGVNDEKLFF.

This clonotype was found once. This may arise from a read error, as a much more abundant clone is one base away. The chain carries TRBV29-1 and TRBJ2-6, with D unresolved. The CDR3 sequence is 13 residues long. The germline gives CDR1 SQVTM, CDR2 ANQGSEA. In DNA form, the CDR3 reads TGCAGCGTTGCGGGCTCTAGGGCCAACGTCCTGACTTTC. This encodes CSVAGSRANVLTF.

About this clonotype: This may be a read error: a much more frequent sequence differs by one nucleotide. The genes are TRBV6-1 and TRBJ2-3; a possible D gene is TRBD1 (6 bases). The CDR3 is 16 residues long. The V gene lost 1 base and the J gene lost 5 bases, with 16 bases spanning the gap. In germline, CDR1 is MNHNS, CDR2 SASEGT. Written as DNA, the CDR3 is TGTGCCAGCAGTGAAGGAGCAGGGGTCGTCATAGATACGCAGTATTTT. Translating gives CASSEGAGVVIDTQYF.

Notes on this clonotype: At one end, the junction sequence differs from germline, possibly due to a read error. J is TRBJ2-3 and V is TRBV4-1; TRBD2 might be the D (6 bases). The CDR3 extends over 13 amino acids. In germline, CDR1 is MGHRA, CDR2 YSYEKL. In DNA form, the CDR3 reads TGCACCAGCAGTCCGAGGGAGGCAGATACGCAGTATTTT. Translating gives CTSSPREADTQYF.

This clonotype was counted between two and nine times. A much larger clone lies one base from this, so it may be a read error. No DNA is shown, since the ends of the CDR3 on it are uncertain; the CDR3 is the one TCRdb lists. The genes are TRBV29-1 and TRBJ1-2; TRBD1 is taken as the D call from the table, unchecked against the DNA. Germline CDR1 reads SQVTM; CDR2 reads ANQGSEA. The CDR3 is 12 amino acids in total, end residues counted. CDR3 protein: CSVGQGAVGYPF.

This clonotype has only one observation. This CDR3 fails to terminate in the conserved phenylalanine or tryptophan, so it likely reflects a read error. The DNA is omitted, as the CDR3 cannot be located on it reliably, and the CDR3 follows TCRdb's listing. This chain links TRBV6-1 with TRBJ1-1. Germline CDR1 and CDR2: MNHNS and SASEGT. The CDR3 has 15 amino acids, counting both end residues. CDR3 loop: CASSEVPNLGAEVFS.

Comment on this clonotype: A much larger clone differs from this one at a single base, so this may be a read error. The chain couples TRBV6-5 to TRBJ2-7; TRBD2 agrees at 10 bases. The V gene's germline CDR1 is MNHEY and CDR2 SVGAGI. The CDR3 totals 15 residues. CDR3 region: CTSRQGSSGSPEQYF. CDR3 bases: TGTACCAGCAGACAAGGGTCTAGCGGGAGCCCCGAGCAGTACTTC.

This clonotype was found once. The conserved closing phenylalanine or tryptophan is absent in this CDR3, likely reflecting a read error. The chain recombines TRBV11-2 with TRBJ2-1, with 12 bases matching TRBD2. The germline gives CDR1 SGHAT, CDR2 FQNNGV. This CDR3 comprises 15 residues. The CDR3 DNA follows: TGTACCAGCAGCCCGCCGGGACTAGCGGGCGGTGAGCAGTTCTCC. Translating gives CTSSPPGLAGGEQFS.

As regards this clonotype: A read error may explain this, as a much larger clone is one base away. The V gene is TRBV4-3, the J gene TRBJ2-1; either TRBD1 or TRBD2 may fit D (5 bases each). Germline assignment: CDR1 LGHNA and CDR2 YSLEER. The CDR3 spans 17 residues. The CDR3 DNA is TGCGCCAGCAACCAAGAAAGAGGGGCGGGTTCCTACAATGAGCAGTTCTTC. Amino acids: CASNQERGAGSYNEQFF.

The V call is TRBV2, the J call TRBJ2-7; possibly TRBD2 for D (6 bases). CDR1 SNHLY and CDR2 FYNNEI come from the germline V gene. Trimming left V 5 bases short and J 6 bases short, with 14 bases between. The CDR3 contains 13 residues. Here the CDR3 reads CASSPLTSSEQYF. In DNA, the CDR3 is TGTGCCAGCAGTCCCTTAACTAGCAGCGAGCAGTACTTC.

About this clonotype itself: The germline gene is not matched at one end of the junction; a read error may be the cause. The chain has TRBV10-1 and TRBJ2-7; 9 nucleotides agree with TRBD1. Looked up from germline, CDR1 is WNHNN and CDR2 is SYGVQD (reference sequence). The CDR3 spans 17 residues. CDR3 coding DNA: TGCGCCAGCAGTGGACCTAATTACGGGACAGGGACCTACGAGCAGCACTTC. Protein product: CASSGPNYGTGTYEQHF.

Of note for this clonotype: A read error may produce the germline difference seen at one junction end. The V and J genes are TRBV20-1 and TRBJ1-1; perhaps TRBD1 as D (5 bases). The CDR3 has 15 residues. From germline, CDR1 is DFQATT and CDR2 SNEGSKA (reference sequence). CDR3 amino acids: CSASPQGRMNTEALF. In DNA, the CDR3 is TGCAGTGCTAGCCCCCAGGGCAGGATGAACACTGAAGCTCTCTTT.

This clonotype was picked up many times. The rearrangement joins TRBV6-6 to TRBJ2-5, with 9 positions matching TRBD2. With 2 bases clipped from V and 1 base from J, the junction kept 2 bases outside the gene matches. CDR1 and CDR2 (germline): MNHNY, SVGAGI (reference sequence). The CDR3 has 15 amino acids. The CDR3 nucleotides read TGTGCCAGCAGTTACAGCGGGGGGCCCCAAGAGACCCAGTACTTC. It yields the protein CASSYSGGPQETQYF.

In the case of this clonotype: It may be a read error: a sequence one base away is much more abundant. This chain uses TRBV6-6 with TRBJ1-3; tentatively, D is TRBD1 (6 bases). The CDR3 sequence is 15 residues long. The germline V gene encodes CDR1 MNHNY and CDR2 SVGAGI (reference sequence). V was trimmed by 5 bases and J by 1 base, leaving 12 bases between them. CDR3 sequence (DNA): TGTGCCAGCAGTCACGAGGGACAATCTGGAAACACCATATATTTT. Residues: CASSHEGQSGNTIYF.

On this clonotype: A read error may produce the germline difference seen at one junction end. The rearrangement uses TRBV4-3 and TRBJ2-3, with 7 bases identical to TRBD2. CDR1 LGHNA and CDR2 YSLEER come from the germline V gene. This CDR3 has 17 residues. CDR3 region: CTSSQDGSGVSTDMQYF. The CDR3 bases are TGCACCAGCAGCCAAGACGGGAGCGGGGTTAGCACAGATATGCAGTATTTT.

This chain links TRBV29-1 with TRBJ1-1; D unresolved. The germline V gene encodes CDR1 SQVTM and CDR2 ANQGSEA. Trimming cost V 4 bases and J 14 bases, with 20 bases left between them. The CDR3 spans 12 residues. Here the CDR3 reads CSVAWKGIGAFF. CDR3 nucleotides: TGCAGCGTTGCATGGAAGGGCATTGGAGCCTTCTTT.

With regard to this clonotype: One end of the junction fails to match germline, which may point to a read error. V and J are TRBV6-1 and TRBJ2-3, with D perhaps being TRBD1 or TRBD2 (5 bases each). CDR1 MNHNS and CDR2 SASEGT come from the germline V gene. CDR3 length equals 17 residues. CDR3 DNA sequence: TGTGCCAGCAGTGTCCTCGCAGGGAGCTTCTTCACAGAAACGCAATATTTT. It translates to CASSVLAGSFFTETQYF.

About this clonotype: A read error may be the cause here, since a much bigger clone is one base away. The chain couples TRBV20-1 to TRBJ2-4; D is undetermined. Germline V gives CDR1 DFQATT, CDR2 SNEGSKA (reference sequence). CDR3 length equals 13 residues. Trimming removed 6 bases from V and 6 bases from J, with 15 bases in between. CDR3 DNA: TGCAGTGCGGTAACGTCCTCCGCAAACATTCAGTACTTC. Its protein is CSAVTSSANIQYF.

About this clonotype itself: Relative to the germline gene, one junction end is altered; a read error may explain this. The genes are TRBV24-1 and TRBJ2-3; TRBD2 aligns across 12 bases. This CDR3 spans 16 amino acids. CDR1 is KGHDR, CDR2 SFDVKD, per germline. CDR3 bases: TGTGCCACCACTGATTCGACTAGCGGGAGTTCGGATACGCCGTATTTT. This encodes CATTDSTSGSSDTPYF.

As for this clonotype: The CDR3 does not end in the conserved phenylalanine or tryptophan, so this is likely a read error. This sequence joins TRBV20-1 and TRBJ2-7; 8 nucleotides match TRBD1. CDR1 and CDR2 (germline): DFQATT, SNEGSKA (reference sequence). The CDR3 contains 15 residues. The CDR3 reads CTARARTGNSYEQYL. The CDR3 region has the DNA TGCACTGCTAGAGCCCGGACAGGGAACTCATACGAGCAGTACTTG.

Notes on this clonotype: An end of the junction differs from the germline gene, which may be a read error. The rearrangement links TRBV5-5 to TRBJ1-5; 7 bases are a match to TRBD1. Per the germline V gene, CDR1 is SGHKS and CDR2 is YYEKEE (reference sequence). CDR3 length equals 14 residues. The CDR3 here is CASSLLQGPGPKHF. CDR3 bases: TGTGCCAGCAGTCTCTTACAGGGGCCAGGGCCCAAGCATTTC.

As to this clonotype: The missing conserved phenylalanine or tryptophan at the end of this CDR3 makes a read error likely. The V call is TRBV11-2, the J call TRBJ1-1; D not certain. Germline lookup yields CDR1 SGHAT and CDR2 FQNNGV. The CDR3 totals 14 residues. The CDR3 DNA is TGTGCCAGCAACTTACCTTCCATGAACACTGAAGCTTTCTCT. Its protein product is CASNLPSMNTEAFS.

A remark on this clonotype: Since the CDR3 does not end with the conserved phenylalanine or tryptophan, this likely comes from a read error. This chain joins TRBV7-8 and TRBJ1-1; no clear D. Germline values: CDR1 SGHVS, CDR2 FQNEAQ. The CDR3 spans 14 residues. The CDR3 region has the DNA TGTGCCAGTAGCTTAGCCGCAGGGAACACTGAAGCTTTCTTA. Translation: CASSLAAGNTEAFL.

As concerns this clonotype: At one of its ends the junction is not consistent with the germline gene, which may arise from a read error. The chain joins TRBV6-2 or TRBV6-3 to TRBJ2-7; tentatively, D is TRBD1 or TRBD2 (5 bases each). CDR1 is MNHEY, CDR2 SVGEGT, per germline. The CDR3 runs 12 residues. CDR3 nucleotide sequence: TGTGCCAGCAATTGGGGACCCTACGCGCAGTACTTC. Protein sequence: CASNWGPYAQYF.

On this clonotype itself: No conserved phenylalanine or tryptophan is present at the end of the CDR3, so a read error is the likely explanation. The CDR3 DNA is TGTGCCAGCAGCCGAACTGGTGTGGAGACCCAGTACCTC. It codes for CASSRTGVETQYL. The chain couples TRBV5-6 to TRBJ2-5; D is unresolved. The CDR3 has 13 amino acids. Trimming took 4 bases from V and 5 from J, leaving 12 bases between them. Germline loops: CDR1 SGHDT, CDR2 YYEEEE.

This clonotype was observed a handful of times. This may come from a read error, since a much larger clone is one base off. The rearrangement links TRBV5-6 to TRBJ2-1, with D possibly TRBD2 on 6 matching bases. In germline, CDR1 is SGHDT, CDR2 YYEEEE. This CDR3 contains 11 residues. The CDR3 loop is CAGSGRVEQFF. Here the CDR3 DNA reads TGTGCCGGCAGCGGGCGTGTCGAGCAGTTCTTC.

About this clonotype itself: The junction and the germline gene differ at one end; a read error may be behind it. The V gene is TRBV20-1, the J gene TRBJ2-2; D may be TRBD1 or TRBD2 (5 bases each). The germline V gene encodes CDR1 DFQATT and CDR2 SNEGSKA (reference sequence). This CDR3 is built from 14 residues. CDR3 DNA sequence: TGCAGTGCTAGCTATAAGGGGACCACCGGGGAGCTACTTTTT. Protein sequence: CSASYKGTTGELLF.